This TCR beta chain was captured by sequencing in a study of T cell responses to AZD1222 COVID-19 vaccine. The table came from immunoSEQ multiplex PCR; TCRdb's copy has only in-frame clones and leaves some out. The data show about 100,000 clones, roughly 91% seen once. Germline V CDR1 and CDR2: LGHDT, YNNKEL (reference sequence). This CDR3 spans 15 amino acids. V was cut by 2 bases and J by 6 bases, with 13 bases left in between. Sequences were derived from peripheral blood, sampled on day 0 of AZD1222 vaccination. The rearrangement uses TRBV3-1 (or the pseudogene TRBV3-2) and TRBJ2-2; D unresolved. The receptor comes from an adult in good health. The CDR3 protein is CASSQRVIKAGELFF. The CDR3 DNA is TGTGCCAGCAGCCAAAGGGTCATTAAGGCCGGGGAGCTGTTTTTT.